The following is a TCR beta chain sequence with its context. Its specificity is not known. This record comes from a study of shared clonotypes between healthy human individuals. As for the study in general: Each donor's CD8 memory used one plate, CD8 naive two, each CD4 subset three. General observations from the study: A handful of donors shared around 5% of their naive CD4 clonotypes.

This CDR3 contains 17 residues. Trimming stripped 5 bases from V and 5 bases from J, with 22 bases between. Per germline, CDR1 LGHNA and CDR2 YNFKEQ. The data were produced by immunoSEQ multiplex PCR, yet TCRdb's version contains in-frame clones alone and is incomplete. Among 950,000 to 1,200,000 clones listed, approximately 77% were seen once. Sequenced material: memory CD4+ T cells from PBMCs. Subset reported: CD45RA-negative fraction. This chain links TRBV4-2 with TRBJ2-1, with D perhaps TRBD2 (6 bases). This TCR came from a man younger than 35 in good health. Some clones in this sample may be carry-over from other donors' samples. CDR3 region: CASSGQTMAGWDNEQFF. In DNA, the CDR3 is TGTGCCAGCAGCGGTCAGACCATGGCGGGATGGGACAATGAGCAGTTCTTC.